These 3 T cell receptor beta chains were sequenced from one sample in a study of T-cell memory formation after mild COVID-19 (dated by TCRdb to the early 2020s). Libraries were made using 5' RACE. The reads were generated on an Illumina NovaSeq 6000. TCRdb applied fastp at Q25 and MiXCR to the public reads, then kept only in-frame beta chains. Rows with one shared CDR3 protein collapse into an entry with the most common genes and DNA. The sample has 180,000 or so distinct CDR3 sequences on record, roughly 17% of them singletons. 2% to 2.5% of the sample comes from the top ten. The sample consisted of PBMCs or a T cell subset sorted from them (not recorded which). These receptors were collected from an adult woman who had mild COVID-19 (a few samples of this study predate the infection). The sample titles of this study are shuffled in the database, so cell type and time point are left out; the donor was told from shared clones.

In this sample, this clonotype turned up many times. The rearrangement links TRBV20-1 to TRBJ2-2, with 13 bases that match TRBD2. J lost 2 bases, V lost 0 bases, and 3 bases had no gene match. The CDR3 has 17 residues. From germline, CDR1 is DFQATT and CDR2 SNEGSKA (reference sequence). The CDR3 reads CSARELAGGSNTGELFF. In nucleotides, the CDR3 is TGCAGTGCTAGAGAACTAGCGGGGGGGTCTAACACCGGGGAGCTGTTTTTT.

This clonotype was counted between two and nine times. The rearrangement links TRBV20-1 to TRBJ2-7; TRBD2 agrees at 9 bases. The length of the CDR3 is 17 residues. Unmatched junction bases numbered 14, after V lost 1 base and J lost 4 bases. CDR1 and CDR2 from the germline V gene are DFQATT and SNEGSKA (reference sequence). The CDR3 region is CSARAPISSGGIYEQYF. CDR3 DNA: TGCAGTGCTAGAGCCCCCATTAGTAGCGGGGGTATTTACGAGCAGTACTTC.

Judged by abundance, this clonotype is medium-sized. The CDR3 nucleotides read TGTGCCAGCAGCCAAGCTCCCAGAGGCACCTACAATGAGCAGTTCTTC. It encodes CASSQAPRGTYNEQFF. The genes are TRBV4-2 and TRBJ2-1; no firm D call. With 1 base removed from V and 2 bases from J, the gap between germline ends came to 12 bases. Germline V gene sequence: CDR1 LGHNA, CDR2 YNFKEQ. The CDR3 totals 16 residues.